The rows below give T cell receptor beta chains drawn from one sample of a study of blood T cell repertoires in COVID-19. The data were produced by immunoSEQ multiplex PCR, yet TCRdb's version contains in-frame clones alone and is incomplete. The sample holds 200,000 to 250,000 clones, around 83% seen once. The specimen was peripheral blood. The receptors stem from an elderly woman with COVID-19, enrolled during active disease. The CDR3 runs from the conserved cysteine through the conserved F or W. The D gene is left open where the match is weak. Only part of the rows carry a size: once, few, many, or a class if the clone is expanded.

v_call	d_call	clone_size	j_call	cdr3_nt	cdr3_aa
TRBV4-1	TRBD1	NA	TRBJ1-2	TGCGCCAGCAGCGAAGACAGGGGTGGCTACACCTTC	CASSEDRGGYTF
TRBV9	TRBD1	NA	TRBJ1-2	TGTGCCAGCAGCGGTAGGGACAGGGGGAAGTATGGCTACACCTTC	CASSGRDRGKYGYTF
TRBV7-9	NA	NA	TRBJ2-5	TGTGCCAGCAGCTACCGGAGGAATCGGCAAGAGACCCAGTACTTC	CASSYRRNRQETQYF
TRBV10-3	NA	NA	TRBJ2-7	TGTGCCATCAGCGGAAGGGAGGACGAGCAGTACTTC	CAISGREDEQYF
TRBV23-1	NA	NA	TRBJ1-3	TGCGCCAGCAGTCAATCGGGCCACAGTTCTGGAAACACCATATATTTT	CASSQSGHSSGNTIYF
TRBV10-3	NA	once	TRBJ1-2	TGTGCCATCAGTGAGTCCCAGGGCTATGGCTACACCTTC	CAISESQGYGYTF
TRBV18	TRBD1	NA	TRBJ1-1	TGTGCCAGCTCCCCAGGGGGGGAATGGGAAGCTTTCTTT	CASSPGGEWEAFF
TRBV30	NA	NA	TRBJ1-2	TGTGCCTGGGGGGGAGGGGGTGCGAGCGGCTACACCTTC	CAWGGGGASGYTF
TRBV6-1	TRBD1	NA	TRBJ2-7	TGTGCCAGCAGTGACAGGGGGTCCTCCTACGAGCAGTACTTC	CASSDRGSSYEQYF
TRBV11-2	NA	NA	TRBJ1-5	TGTGCCAGCAGCCCCGTCGGGAGGTATCAGCCCCAGCATTTT	CASSPVGRYQPQHF
TRBV25-1	NA	NA	TRBJ1-1	TGTGCCAGCAGTGTAGGACACGGAATGAACACTGAAGCTTTCTTT	CASSVGHGMNTEAFF
TRBV28	NA	NA	TRBJ2-1	TGTGCCAGCTACTCTTGGGCCTCGACCTCTTCCTACAATGAGCAGTTCTTC	CASYSWASTSSYNEQFF
TRBV27	NA	once	TRBJ2-1	TGTGCCAGCAGTTTATCTCAGGGCGGTCTGAGCTCCTACAATGAGCAGTTCTTC	CASSLSQGGLSSYNEQFF
TRBV5-1	NA	NA	TRBJ2-6	TGCGCCAGCAGCTTACAGGGTGTTGGGGCCAACGTCCTGACTTTC	CASSLQGVGANVLTF
TRBV19	TRBD2	NA	TRBJ2-7	TGTGCCAGCAAAACTAGCGGGAGTGCAGGTGGGAACGAGCAGTACTTC	CASKTSGSAGGNEQYF
TRBV6-5	TRBD1	NA	TRBJ1-2	TGTGCCAGCAGTTCGGGACAGGGATCTCGCTACACCTTC	CASSSGQGSRYTF
TRBV5-1	NA	NA	TRBJ2-2	TGCGCCAGCAGCATCACCGGCACCGGGGAGCTGTTTTTT	CASSITGTGELFF
TRBV15	NA	once	TRBJ1-5	TGTGCCACCAGCAGAGATTGGGCTGGGCCCCAGCATTTT	CATSRDWAGPQHF
TRBV10-3	NA	few	TRBJ1-5	TGTGCCATCAGTGAGTTACAGGGCCAGCCCCAGCATTTT	CAISELQGQPQHF
TRBV19	TRBD1	NA	TRBJ2-2	TGTGCCAGTAGTCCGCCAAGGGACAGGGGGCCCGGGGAGCTGTTTTTT	CASSPPRDRGPGELFF
TRBV5-1	NA	few	TRBJ1-1	TGCGCCAGCAGCTTGGGCCTCCTGGCCACTGAAGCTTTCTTT	CASSLGLLATEAFF
TRBV9	TRBD2	NA	TRBJ2-1	TGTGCCAGCAGCGAGACTAGCGGGTTAAGTGAGCAGTTCTTC	CASSETSGLSEQFF